A selection of T cell receptor beta chains follows, all from one sample in a study of T cells in localized non-small cell lung cancer. The repertoire was sequenced with immunoSEQ multiplex PCR; TCRdb's copy has only in-frame clones and lacks some. The data hold 30,000 to 35,000 clones, with 85% to 90% observed a single time. The sequencing used peripheral blood, collected before any cancer treatment. The receptor source for this set is a female donor older than 55 with stage I lung adenocarcinoma. Both conserved end residues are part of each CDR3. The order of the fields is V gene, J gene, clone size, D gene, CDR3 protein, CDR3 DNA. The D gene is left open where the match is weak. Clone size appears in some rows only: once, few, many, or a class for an expanded clone.

TRBV27	TRBJ1-2	.	.	CASRKTGNYGYTF	TGTGCCAGCAGGAAAACAGGGAACTATGGCTACACCTTC
TRBV19	TRBJ2-5	.	.	CASSAQVQETQYF	TGTGCCAGTAGTGCCCAGGTGCAAGAGACCCAGTACTTC
TRBV12-2	TRBJ2-6	.	.	CASRCYSSTQSRANVPTF	TGTGCAAGTCGCTGTTATAGCTCCACACAAAGTCGGGCCAACGTCCCGACTTTC
TRBV27	TRBJ1-1	.	.	CASSFGRAPMNTEAFF	TGTGCCAGCAGTTTTGGCAGGGCCCCAATGAACACTGAAGCTTTCTTT
TRBV6-4	TRBJ2-5	.	.	CASSEGYQETQYF	TGTGCCAGCAGTGAAGGGTACCAAGAGACCCAGTACTTC
TRBV7-4	TRBJ1-5	.	TRBD1	CASSYPGTAVLCDNQPQHF	TGTGCCAGCAGTTACCCCGGGACAGCCGTATTATGTGACAATCAGCCCCAGCATTTT
TRBV6-5	TRBJ1-1	.	.	CASSYDRLGGTEAFF	TGTGCCAGCAGTTACGACAGGCTAGGGGGTACTGAAGCTTTCTTT
TRBV5-6	TRBJ2-4	.	.	CASSHSGVAKNIQYF	TGTGCCAGCAGCCATAGCGGAGTAGCCAAAAACATTCAGTACTTC
TRBV28	TRBJ1-4	.	TRBD1	CASRSGGVANEKLFF	TGTGCCAGCAGATCAGGGGGAGTTGCTAATGAAAAACTGTTTTTT
TRBV4-3	TRBJ2-1	.	TRBD2	CASSQGRGRASNEQFF	TGCGCCAGCAGCCAAGGAAGAGGGAGGGCCTCCAATGAGCAGTTCTTC
TRBV7-8	TRBJ2-1	.	TRBD1	CASSSPTGFLSLLTSEQFF	TGTGCCAGCAGCTCCCCGACAGGGTTCCTTTCCCTACTAACAAGTGAGCAGTTCTTC
TRBV5-1	TRBJ1-3	once	.	CASSPGTSGNTIYF	TGCGCCAGCAGCCCGGGGACCTCTGGAAACACCATATATTTT
TRBV18	TRBJ1-5	.	TRBD1	CASSPTGEGDQPQHF	TGTGCCAGCTCACCAACAGGGGAGGGTGATCAGCCCCAGCATTTT
TRBV10-1	TRBJ1-1	.	TRBD1	CASQELRGRTEAFF	TGCGCCAGTCAGGAACTCAGGGGGCGGACTGAAGCTTTCTTT
TRBV7-2	TRBJ1-2	.	TRBD1	CASISTGGARGYTF	TGTGCCAGCATCTCCACAGGGGGCGCAAGGGGCTACACCTTC
TRBV5-1	TRBJ2-3	.	.	CASSLGGTSTDTQYF	TGCGCCAGCAGCTTGGGGGGGACTAGCACAGATACGCAGTATTTT
TRBV11-1	TRBJ2-7	once	.	CASSFLQMGYEQYF	TGTGCCAGCAGCTTTTTACAGATGGGATACGAGCAGTACTTC
TRBV29-1	TRBJ2-3	.	.	CSGDPFSTDTQYF	TGCAGCGGCGACCCGTTTAGCACAGATACGCAGTATTTT
TRBV7-2	TRBJ2-1	.	.	CASSRNRDWGQFF	TGTGCCAGCAGCCGTAACAGGGACTGGGGGCAGTTCTTC
TRBV5-1	TRBJ2-1	.	.	CASSLASASDNEQFF	TGCGCCAGCAGCTTGGCCTCGGCTAGCGACAATGAGCAGTTCTTC
TRBV19	TRBJ2-5	.	.	CASSTSQGPQETQYF	TGTGCCAGTAGTACCTCCCAGGGGCCCCAAGAGACCCAGTACTTC
TRBV7-2	TRBJ1-2	.	.	CASSLNEGYYGYTF	TGTGCCAGCAGCTTAAATGAGGGCTACTATGGCTACACCTTC
TRBV28	TRBJ1-3	.	.	CASTRDTSGNTIYF	TGTGCCAGCACCCGGGACACCTCTGGAAACACCATATATTTT
TRBV5-5	TRBJ2-3	.	.	CASSGTGLLTDTQYF	TGTGCCAGCAGCGGAACGGGACTCCTCACAGATACGCAGTATTTT
TRBV30	TRBJ1-2	.	.	CAWREQGGYTF	TGTGCCTGGAGGGAGCAGGGAGGCTACACCTTC
TRBV4-3	TRBJ2-7	.	TRBD2	CASSQVAGLSYEQYF	TGCGCCAGCAGCCAAGTAGCGGGGCTCTCCTACGAGCAGTACTTC
TRBV27	TRBJ1-1	.	.	CASSQRPDTEAFF	TGTGCCAGCAGTCAGAGACCGGACACTGAAGCTTTCTTT
TRBV6-5	TRBJ2-7	.	TRBD2	CASSYGLAYEQYF	TGTGCCAGCAGTTACGGACTAGCCTACGAGCAGTACTTC
TRBV5-1	TRBJ1-2	.	TRBD1	CASSLTGGAYGYTF	TGCGCCAGCAGCCTAACAGGGGGAGCCTATGGCTACACCTTC
TRBV6-5	TRBJ2-2	.	TRBD1	CASSPGQSNTGELFF	TGTGCCAGCAGTCCGGGACAGTCGAACACCGGGGAGCTGTTTTTT
TRBV19	TRBJ2-3	.	.	CASSIMVTAGADTQYF	TGTGCCAGTAGTATTATGGTGACGGCCGGAGCAGATACGCAGTATTTT
TRBV10-3	TRBJ2-5	.	TRBD1	CAIASAGGQTQYF	TGTGCCATCGCATCGGCAGGGGGCCAGACCCAGTACTTC
TRBV28	TRBJ2-7	.	.	CASSQAGQRGYEQYF	TGTGCCAGCAGTCAGGCCGGGCAGAGAGGTTACGAGCAGTACTTC
TRBV27	TRBJ2-7	.	TRBD1	CASSLVQGVYEQYF	TGTGCCAGCAGTTTAGTTCAGGGGGTCTACGAGCAGTACTTC
TRBV2	TRBJ2-1	.	TRBD2	CASRGTSGWNEQFF	TGTGCCAGCAGGGGGACTAGCGGGTGGAATGAGCAGTTCTTC
TRBV2	TRBJ2-7	.	TRBD2	CASSGGGGYEQYF	TGTGCCAGCAGTGGCGGGGGGGGTTACGAGCAGTACTTC
TRBV4-3	TRBJ1-3	.	.	CASSQDWGYSGNTIYF	TGCGCCAGCAGCCAAGATTGGGGGTACTCTGGAAACACCATATATTTT
TRBV30	TRBJ1-3	.	.	CAWSHLSGNTIYF	TGTGCCTGGAGTCACCTCTCTGGAAACACCATATATTTT
TRBV6-6	TRBJ1-2	.	.	CASSPRGFNGYTF	TGTGCCAGCAGTCCCAGGGGTTTTAATGGCTACACCTTC
TRBV7-8	TRBJ1-5	.	TRBD1	CASSLVGGTVIYSNQPQHF	TGTGCCAGCAGCTTAGTCGGGGGGACAGTAATCTATAGCAATCAGCCCCAGCATTTT
TRBV7-2	TRBJ2-7	.	.	CASSSDGGQFYEQYF	TGTGCCAGCAGCTCCGACGGGGGGCAATTCTACGAGCAGTACTTC
TRBV28	TRBJ2-5	once	TRBD1	CASSLRTGGEETQYF	TGTGCCAGCAGTTTAAGGACAGGGGGCGAGGAGACCCAGTACTTC
TRBV2	TRBJ1-1	few	TRBD1	CATTRDRGIEAFF	TGTGCCACCACCCGGGACAGGGGCATTGAAGCTTTCTTT
TRBV11-2	TRBJ2-3	.	TRBD2	CASSITLAGVTDTQYF	TGTGCCAGCAGCATAACCCTAGCGGGAGTTACAGATACGCAGTATTTT
TRBV27	TRBJ1-1	once	.	CASSLSGRSMNTEAFF	TGTGCCAGCAGTTTATCGGGACGGAGTATGAACACTGAAGCTTTCTTT
TRBV30	TRBJ1-3	.	.	CAWSVTGNTIYF	TGTGCCTGGAGTGTAACTGGAAACACCATATATTTT
TRBV5-5	TRBJ2-5	.	TRBD1	CASSIQGNQETQYF	TGTGCCAGCAGCATACAGGGGAACCAAGAGACCCAGTACTTC
TRBV27	TRBJ2-3	.	.	CASSSRRRTDTQYF	TGTGCCAGCAGTTCCCGTAGGAGAACAGATACGCAGTATTTT